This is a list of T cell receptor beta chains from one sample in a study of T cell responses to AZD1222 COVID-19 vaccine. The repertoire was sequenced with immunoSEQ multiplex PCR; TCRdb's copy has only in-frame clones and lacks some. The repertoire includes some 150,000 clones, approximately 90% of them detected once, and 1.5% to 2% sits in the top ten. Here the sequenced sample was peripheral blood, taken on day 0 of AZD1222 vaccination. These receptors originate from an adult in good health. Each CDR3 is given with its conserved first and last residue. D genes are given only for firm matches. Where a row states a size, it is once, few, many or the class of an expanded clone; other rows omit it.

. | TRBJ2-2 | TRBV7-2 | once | CASSLINTGELFF | TGTGCCAGCAGCCTGATTAACACCGGGGAGCTGTTTTTT
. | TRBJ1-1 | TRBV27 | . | CASSFSGGMNTEAFF | TGTGCCAGCAGTTTTAGCGGGGGGATGAACACTGAAGCTTTCTTT
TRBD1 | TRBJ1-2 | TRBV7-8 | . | CASSLWPGGQANYGYTF | TGTGCCAGCAGCTTATGGCCAGGGGGACAAGCTAACTATGGCTACACCTTC
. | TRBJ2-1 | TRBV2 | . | CASSDLGSTSNEQFF | TGTGCCAGCAGTGACCTGGGGTCTACATCGAATGAGCAGTTCTTC
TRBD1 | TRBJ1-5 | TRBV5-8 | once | CASSEGTGAYSNQPQHF | TGTGCCAGCAGCGAGGGGACAGGGGCTTATAGCAATCAGCCCCAGCATTTT
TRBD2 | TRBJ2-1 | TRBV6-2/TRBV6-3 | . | CASSYGIAGGPWYGNEQFF | TGTGCCAGCAGTTACGGAATAGCGGGAGGGCCCTGGTATGGCAATGAGCAGTTCTTC
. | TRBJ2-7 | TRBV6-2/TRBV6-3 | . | CASSYAGNAYEQYF | TGTGCCAGCAGTTACGCAGGGAACGCCTACGAGCAGTACTTC
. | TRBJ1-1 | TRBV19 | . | CASTPARKGTEAFF | TGTGCCAGTACTCCGGCCCGTAAGGGGACTGAAGCTTTCTTT
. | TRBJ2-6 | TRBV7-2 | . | CASSADSSGANVLTF | TGTGCCAGCAGCGCCGACAGCTCTGGGGCCAACGTCCTGACTTTC
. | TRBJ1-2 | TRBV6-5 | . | CASSYSMEGGYGYTF | TGTGCCAGCAGTTACTCGATGGAGGGGGGTTATGGCTACACCTTC
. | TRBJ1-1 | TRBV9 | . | CASSVARELGTEAFF | TGTGCCAGCAGCGTAGCCCGGGAGTTGGGCACTGAAGCTTTCTTT
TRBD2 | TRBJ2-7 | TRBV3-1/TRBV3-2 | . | CASSRRGGSSDEQYF | TGTGCCAGCAGCCGTCGCGGCGGGAGTTCCGACGAGCAGTACTTC
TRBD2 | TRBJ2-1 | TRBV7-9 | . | CASSPKVGSGNTYNEQFF | TGTGCCAGCAGCCCGAAGGTGGGTAGCGGGAATACCTACAATGAGCAGTTCTTC
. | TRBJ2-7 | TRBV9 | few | CASSVGPRTLSTYEQYF | TGTGCCAGCAGCGTAGGGCCTCGGACACTTTCCACCTACGAGCAGTACTTC
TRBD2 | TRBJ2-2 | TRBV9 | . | CASGAGEATGELFF | TGTGCCAGCGGTGCGGGAGAGGCCACCGGGGAGCTGTTTTTT
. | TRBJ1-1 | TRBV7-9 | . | CASSLGGGNTEAFF | TGTGCCAGCAGCTTAGGCGGGGGGAACACTGAAGCTTTCTTT
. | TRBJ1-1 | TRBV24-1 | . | CATSGLNTEAFF | TGTGCCACCAGTGGCCTGAACACTGAAGCTTTCTTT
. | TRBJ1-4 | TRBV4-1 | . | CASSIPGRTNEKLFF | TGCGCCAGCAGTATTCCGGGACGGACTAATGAAAAACTGTTTTTT
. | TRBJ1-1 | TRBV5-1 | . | CASSLSVMNTEAFF | TGCGCCAGCAGCCTGTCGGTTATGAACACTGAAGCTTTCTTT
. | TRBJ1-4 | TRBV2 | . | CASNPSGGYGETKLFF | TGTGCCAGCAACCCAAGCGGAGGGTACGGAGAAACGAAACTGTTTTTT
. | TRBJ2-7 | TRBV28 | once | CASRTIRGIDPGYF | TGTGCCAGCAGAACGATCAGGGGAATTGACCCGGGGTACTTC